This TCR beta chain was captured by sequencing in a study of blood T cell repertoires in COVID-19. Turning to the study itself: The study drew acute and convalescent COVID-19 samples from the United States, Italy and Spain. From T cells, B-cell-depleted T cells, or PBMCs came the material, which was cDNA or gDNA.

This CDR3 contains 14 residues. Germline V CDR1 and CDR2: ENHRY, SYGVKD. The ends lost 3 bases at V and 7 bases at J; junction bases unmatched: 8. This clone showed up just once. How the authors handled the data: Reference gene primer amplification gave estimated nucleated cell counts. Profiling relied on immunoSEQ multiplex PCR, and the TCRdb table lists in-frame clones only, not all of them. The V and J calls and clone size were taken over from that table, and D and trimming were inferred from the DNA. The sample records about 68,000 clones, 84% being singletons. The chain recombines TRBV10-3 with TRBJ2-7, with 8 bases lining up with TRBD1. The sequenced material came from peripheral blood. This receptor was identified in a middle-aged man with active COVID-19. This CDR3 reads CAISDRGDRSEQYF. The CDR3 coding sequence is TGTGCCATCAGTGATAGGGGGGACAGGTCAGAGCAGTACTTC.